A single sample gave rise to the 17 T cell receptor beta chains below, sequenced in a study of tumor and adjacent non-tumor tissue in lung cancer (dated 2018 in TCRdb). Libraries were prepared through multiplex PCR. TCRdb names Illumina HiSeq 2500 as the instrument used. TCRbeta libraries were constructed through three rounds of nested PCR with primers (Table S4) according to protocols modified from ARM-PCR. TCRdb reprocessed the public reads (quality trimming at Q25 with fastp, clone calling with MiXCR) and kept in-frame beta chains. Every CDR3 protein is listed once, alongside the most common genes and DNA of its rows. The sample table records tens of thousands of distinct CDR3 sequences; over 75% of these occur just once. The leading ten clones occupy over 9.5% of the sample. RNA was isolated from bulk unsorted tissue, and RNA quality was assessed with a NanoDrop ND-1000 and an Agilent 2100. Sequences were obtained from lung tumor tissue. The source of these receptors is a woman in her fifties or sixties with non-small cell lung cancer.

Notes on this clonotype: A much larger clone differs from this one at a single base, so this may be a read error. The CDR3: CSARDSGRDTGDLFF. As DNA, the CDR3 is TGCAGTGCTAGAGATAGCGGGAGGGACACCGGGGATCTGTTTTTT. This chain connects TRBV20-1 to TRBJ2-2, with 11 bases lining up with TRBD2. The CDR3 has 15 amino acids. The germline gives CDR1 DFQATT, CDR2 SNEGSKA (reference sequence).

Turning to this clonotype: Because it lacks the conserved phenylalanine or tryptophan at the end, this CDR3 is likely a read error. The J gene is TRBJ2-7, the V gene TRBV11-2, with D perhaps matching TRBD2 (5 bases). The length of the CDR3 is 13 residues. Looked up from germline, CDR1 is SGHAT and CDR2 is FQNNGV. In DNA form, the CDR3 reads TGTGCCAGCAACTTAGGTGCCGGGGACGAGCAGTACATC. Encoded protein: CASNLGAGDEQYI.

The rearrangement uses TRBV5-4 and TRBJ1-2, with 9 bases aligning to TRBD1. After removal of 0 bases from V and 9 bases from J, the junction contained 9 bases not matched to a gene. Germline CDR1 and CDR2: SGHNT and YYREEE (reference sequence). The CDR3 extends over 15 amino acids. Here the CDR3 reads CASSLGTGDIGCYTF. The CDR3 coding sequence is TGTGCCAGCAGCTTGGGGACAGGGGACATCGGTTGCTACACCTTC.

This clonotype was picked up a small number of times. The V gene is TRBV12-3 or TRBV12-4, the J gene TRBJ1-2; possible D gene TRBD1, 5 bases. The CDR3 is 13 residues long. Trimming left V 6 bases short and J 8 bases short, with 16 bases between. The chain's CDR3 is CASSLEGIQGYTF. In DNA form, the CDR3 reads TGTGCCAGCAGCCTAGAGGGGATACAGGGCTACACCTTC.

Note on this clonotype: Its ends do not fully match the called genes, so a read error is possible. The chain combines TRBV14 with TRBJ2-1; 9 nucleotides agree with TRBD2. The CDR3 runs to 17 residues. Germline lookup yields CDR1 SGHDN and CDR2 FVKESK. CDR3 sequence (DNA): TGTGCCAGCAGTCAAGATTCGGCCAGCGGGAGGTTTGCTGAGCAGTTCTTC. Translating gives CASSQDSASGRFAEQFF.

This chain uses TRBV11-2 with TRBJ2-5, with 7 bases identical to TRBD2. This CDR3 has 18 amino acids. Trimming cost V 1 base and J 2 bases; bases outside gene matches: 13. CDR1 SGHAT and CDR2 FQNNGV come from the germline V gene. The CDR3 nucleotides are TGTGCCAGCAGCTTAGTAGCGGGCCTCCTTATCAAACAAGAGACCCAGTACTTC. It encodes CASSLVAGLLIKQETQYF.

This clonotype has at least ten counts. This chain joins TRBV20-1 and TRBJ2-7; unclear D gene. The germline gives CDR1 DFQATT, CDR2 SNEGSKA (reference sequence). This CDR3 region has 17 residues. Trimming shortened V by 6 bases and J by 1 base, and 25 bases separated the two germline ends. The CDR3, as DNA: TGCAGTGCGGAGTGGACGGGTCCCTTACCTCGGTCCTACGAGCAGTACTTC. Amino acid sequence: CSAEWTGPLPRSYEQYF.

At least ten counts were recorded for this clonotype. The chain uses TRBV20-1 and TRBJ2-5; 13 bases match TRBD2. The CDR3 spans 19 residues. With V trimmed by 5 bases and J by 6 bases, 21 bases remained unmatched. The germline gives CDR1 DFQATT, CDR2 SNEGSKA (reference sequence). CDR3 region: CSARSGLAGDGGGGKTQYF. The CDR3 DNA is TGCAGTGCTCGATCTGGACTAGCGGGAGATGGGGGTGGCGGGAAGACCCAGTACTTC.

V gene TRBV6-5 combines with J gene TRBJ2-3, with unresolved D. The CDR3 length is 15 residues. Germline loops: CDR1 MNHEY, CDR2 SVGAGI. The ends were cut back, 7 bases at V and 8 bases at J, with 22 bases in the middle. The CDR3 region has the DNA TGTGCCAGCAATTTCCAGACTCTTTCCAAAGCTACGCAGTATTTT. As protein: CASNFQTLSKATQYF.

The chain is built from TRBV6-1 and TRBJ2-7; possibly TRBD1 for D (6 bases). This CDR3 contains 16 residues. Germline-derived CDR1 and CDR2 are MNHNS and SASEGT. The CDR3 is CNSSEDGTYVSYEQYF. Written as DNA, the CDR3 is TGTAACAGCAGTGAGGACGGGACATACGTGTCCTACGAGCAGTACTTC.

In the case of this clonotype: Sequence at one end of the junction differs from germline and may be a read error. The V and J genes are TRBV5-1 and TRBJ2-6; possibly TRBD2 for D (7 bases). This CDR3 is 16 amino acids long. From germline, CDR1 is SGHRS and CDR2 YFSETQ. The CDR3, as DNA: TGCGCCATCAGCATATCAACAGTGGCGGGGGCCAACGTCCAGACTTTC. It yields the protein CAISISTVAGANVQTF.

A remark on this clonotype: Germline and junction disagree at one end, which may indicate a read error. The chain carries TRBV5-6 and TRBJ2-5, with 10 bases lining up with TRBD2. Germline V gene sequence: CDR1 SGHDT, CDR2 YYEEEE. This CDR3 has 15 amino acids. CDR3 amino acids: CAISLRLAGEETQNF. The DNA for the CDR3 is TGTGCCATCAGCTTGCGGCTAGCGGGAGAAGAGACCCAGAACTTC.

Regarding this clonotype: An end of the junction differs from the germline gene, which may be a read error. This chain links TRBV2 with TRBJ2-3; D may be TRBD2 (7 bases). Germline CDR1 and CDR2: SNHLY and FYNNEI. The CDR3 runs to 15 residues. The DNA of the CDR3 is TGTACCAGCAGTGACTTGGCGGGGGCCACAGATATGCAGTATTTT. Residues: CTSSDLAGATDMQYF.

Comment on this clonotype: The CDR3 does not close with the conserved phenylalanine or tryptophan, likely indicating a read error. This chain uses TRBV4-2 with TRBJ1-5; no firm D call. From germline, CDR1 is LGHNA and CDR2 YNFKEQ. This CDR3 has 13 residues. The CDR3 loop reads CVSSQGHEQPQHS. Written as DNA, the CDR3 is TGTGTCAGCAGCCAAGGCCATGAGCAGCCCCAGCATTCT.

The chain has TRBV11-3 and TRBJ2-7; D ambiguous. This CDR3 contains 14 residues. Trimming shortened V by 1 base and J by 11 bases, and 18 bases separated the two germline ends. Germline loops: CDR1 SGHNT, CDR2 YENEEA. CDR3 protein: CASSLGYSSAKEYF. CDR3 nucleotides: TGTGCCAGCAGCTTAGGCTATTCGTCAGCTAAGGAGTACTTC. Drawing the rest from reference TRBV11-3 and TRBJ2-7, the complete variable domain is EAGVVQSPRYKIIEKKQPVAFWCNPISGHNTLYWYLQNLGQGPELLIRYENEEAVDDSQLPKDRFSAERLKGVDSTLKIQPAELGDSAVYLCASSLGYSSAKEYFGPGTRLTVT.

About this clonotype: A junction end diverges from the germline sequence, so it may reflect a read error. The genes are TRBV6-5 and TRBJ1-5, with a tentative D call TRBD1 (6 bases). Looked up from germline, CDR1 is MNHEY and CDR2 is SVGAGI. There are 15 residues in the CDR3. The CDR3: CARSYSTGTGQPQHF. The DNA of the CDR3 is TGTGCCAGGAGTTACTCCACAGGGACGGGTCAGCCCCAGCATTTT.

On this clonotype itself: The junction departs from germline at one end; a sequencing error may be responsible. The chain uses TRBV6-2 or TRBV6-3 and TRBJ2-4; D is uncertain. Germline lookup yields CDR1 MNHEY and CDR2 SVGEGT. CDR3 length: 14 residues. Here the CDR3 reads CASSPHDRQNIKYF. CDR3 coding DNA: TGTGCCAGCAGTCCCCACGACCGGCAAAACATTAAGTACTTC.